These 4 T cell receptor beta chains share one sample of origin, sequenced in a study of cytomegalovirus exposure and HLA in healthy donors. TCRdb's table, derived via immunoSEQ multiplex PCR, lists solely in-frame clones and lacks some. The sample holds 180,000 or so clones, around nine tenths seen once. Sequencing was performed on PBMCs. Source of these receptors: a man aged 30 to 45 in good health and CMV-seropositive.

Only one count was recorded for this clone. The rearrangement uses TRBV7-2 and TRBJ1-1; possibly TRBD1 for D (5 bases). Germline V gene lookup returns CDR1 SGHTA and CDR2 FQGNSA. The CDR3 length is 16 residues. Deletions cut 5 bases from V and 0 bases from J, with 16 bases between. The CDR3, as DNA: TGTGCCAGCAGCCCCCCGGGGCCGTACATGAACACTGAAGCTTTCTTT. Translated: CASSPPGPYMNTEAFF.

The J gene is TRBJ1-5, the V gene TRBV11-2, with D hard to call. The CDR3 is made up of 17 amino acids. From germline, CDR1 is SGHAT and CDR2 FQNNGV. Trimming removed 1 base at V and 0 bases at J, with 13 bases between. CDR3 nucleotide sequence: TGTGCCAGCAGCTTAGGCCATACGGAGTATAGCAATCAGCCCCAGCATTTT. Its translation: CASSLGHTEYSNQPQHF.

The V gene is TRBV6-6, the J gene TRBJ1-1, with D possibly TRBD1 on 6 matching bases. This CDR3 is 12 amino acids long. Trimming stripped 6 bases from V and 9 bases from J, with 14 bases between. Germline V gene data show CDR1 as MNHNY and CDR2 as SVGAGI (reference sequence). The CDR3 DNA follows: TGTGCCAGCAGCCACGGGGGACAAAAAGCTTTCTTT. Its translation: CASSHGGQKAFF.

This clone was observed once. V gene TRBV4-1 combines with J gene TRBJ2-7, with TRBD1 identical over 9 bases. V dropped 4 bases and J dropped 5; count of bases not matched to a gene: 6. The CDR3 consists of 14 residues. The V gene's germline CDR1 is MGHRA and CDR2 YSYEKL. CDR3 region: CASSLRDRDDEQYF. CDR3 nucleotides: TGCGCCAGCAGCCTCCGGGACAGGGACGACGAGCAGTACTTC.